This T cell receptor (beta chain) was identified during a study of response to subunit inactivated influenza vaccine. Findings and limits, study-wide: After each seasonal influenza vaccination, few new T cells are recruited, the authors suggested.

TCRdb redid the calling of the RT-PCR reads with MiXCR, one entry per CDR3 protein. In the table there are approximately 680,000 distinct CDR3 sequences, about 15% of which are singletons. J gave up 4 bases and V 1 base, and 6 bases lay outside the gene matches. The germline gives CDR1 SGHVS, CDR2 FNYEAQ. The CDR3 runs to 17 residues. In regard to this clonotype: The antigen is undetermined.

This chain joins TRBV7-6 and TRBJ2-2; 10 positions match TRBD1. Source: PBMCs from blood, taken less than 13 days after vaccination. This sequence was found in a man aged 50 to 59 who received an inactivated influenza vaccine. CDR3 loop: CASSLEAGQGGTGELFF. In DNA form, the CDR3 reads TGTGCCAGCAGCTTAGAGGCTGGACAGGGGGGCACCGGGGAGCTGTTTTTT. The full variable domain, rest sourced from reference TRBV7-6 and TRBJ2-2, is GAGVSQSPRYKVTKRGQDVALRCDPISGHVSLYWYRQALGQGPEFLTYFNYEAQQDKSGLPNDRFSAERPEGSISTLTIQRTEQRDSAMYRCASSLEAGQGGTGELFFGEGSRLTVL.